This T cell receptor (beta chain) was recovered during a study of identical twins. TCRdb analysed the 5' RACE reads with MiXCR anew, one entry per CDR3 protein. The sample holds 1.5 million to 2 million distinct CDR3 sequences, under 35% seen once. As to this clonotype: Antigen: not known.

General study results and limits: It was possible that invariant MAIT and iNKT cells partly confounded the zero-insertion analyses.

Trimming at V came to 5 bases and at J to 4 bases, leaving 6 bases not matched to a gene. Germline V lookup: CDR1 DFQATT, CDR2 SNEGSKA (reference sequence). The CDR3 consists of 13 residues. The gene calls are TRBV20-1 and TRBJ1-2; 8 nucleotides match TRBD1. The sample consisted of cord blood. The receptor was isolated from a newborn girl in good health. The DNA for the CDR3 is TGCAGTGCTCAAGACAGGGGCCCCTATGGCTACACCTTC. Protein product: CSAQDRGPYGYTF.